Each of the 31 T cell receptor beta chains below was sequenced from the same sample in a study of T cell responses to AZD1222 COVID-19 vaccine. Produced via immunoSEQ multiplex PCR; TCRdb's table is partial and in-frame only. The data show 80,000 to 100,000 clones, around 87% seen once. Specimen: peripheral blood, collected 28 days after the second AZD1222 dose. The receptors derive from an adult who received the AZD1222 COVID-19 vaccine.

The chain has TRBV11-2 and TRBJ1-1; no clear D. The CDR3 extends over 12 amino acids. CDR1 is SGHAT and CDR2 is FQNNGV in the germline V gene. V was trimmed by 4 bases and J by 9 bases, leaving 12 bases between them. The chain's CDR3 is CASSSMRFKAFF. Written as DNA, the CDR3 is TGTGCCAGCAGCTCCATGCGTTTTAAAGCTTTCTTT.

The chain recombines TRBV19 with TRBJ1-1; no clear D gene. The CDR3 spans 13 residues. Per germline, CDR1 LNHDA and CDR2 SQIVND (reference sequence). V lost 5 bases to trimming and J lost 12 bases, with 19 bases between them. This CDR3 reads CASSPRTVLESFF. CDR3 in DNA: TGTGCCAGTAGTCCCCGGACGGTACTTGAGTCTTTCTTT.

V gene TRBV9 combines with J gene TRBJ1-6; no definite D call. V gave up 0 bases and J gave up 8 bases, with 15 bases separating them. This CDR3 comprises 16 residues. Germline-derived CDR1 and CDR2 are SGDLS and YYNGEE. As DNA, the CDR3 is TGTGCCAGCAGCGTAGGATTTTGGGCGAGGGATTCACCCCTCCACTTT. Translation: CASSVGFWARDSPLHF.

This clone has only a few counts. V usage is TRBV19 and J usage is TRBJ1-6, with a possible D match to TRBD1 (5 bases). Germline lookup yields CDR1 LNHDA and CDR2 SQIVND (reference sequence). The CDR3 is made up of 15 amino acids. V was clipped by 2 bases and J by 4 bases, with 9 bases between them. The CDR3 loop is CASSIYGTYNSPLHF. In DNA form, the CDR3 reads TGTGCCAGTAGTATATACGGGACTTATAATTCACCCCTCCACTTT.

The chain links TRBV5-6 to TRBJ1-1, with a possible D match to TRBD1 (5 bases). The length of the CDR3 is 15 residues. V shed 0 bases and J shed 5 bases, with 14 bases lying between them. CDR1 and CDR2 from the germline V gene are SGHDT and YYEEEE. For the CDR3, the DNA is TGTGCCAGCAGCTTGGTATCAGGGATGGGGACTGAAGCTTTCTTT. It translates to CASSLVSGMGTEAFF.

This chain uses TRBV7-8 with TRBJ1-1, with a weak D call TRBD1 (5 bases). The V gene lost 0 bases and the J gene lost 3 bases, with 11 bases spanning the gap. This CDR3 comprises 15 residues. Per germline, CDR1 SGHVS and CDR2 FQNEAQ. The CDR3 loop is CASSLARGIDTEAFF. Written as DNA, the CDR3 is TGTGCCAGCAGCTTAGCGCGGGGGATCGACACTGAAGCTTTCTTT.

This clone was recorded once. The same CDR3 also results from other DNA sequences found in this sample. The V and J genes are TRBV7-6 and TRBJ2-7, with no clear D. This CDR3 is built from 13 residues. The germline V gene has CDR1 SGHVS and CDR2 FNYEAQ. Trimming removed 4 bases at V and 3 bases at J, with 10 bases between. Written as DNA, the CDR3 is TGTGCCAGCAGCTCTGGACCCAACTACGAGCAGTACTTC. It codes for CASSSGPNYEQYF.

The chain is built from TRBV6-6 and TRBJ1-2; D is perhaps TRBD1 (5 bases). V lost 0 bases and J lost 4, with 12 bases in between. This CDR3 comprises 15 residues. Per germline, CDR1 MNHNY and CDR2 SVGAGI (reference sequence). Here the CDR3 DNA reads TGTGCCAGCAGTTACTCGGCGGGGGTGTTCTATGGCTACACCTTC. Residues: CASSYSAGVFYGYTF.

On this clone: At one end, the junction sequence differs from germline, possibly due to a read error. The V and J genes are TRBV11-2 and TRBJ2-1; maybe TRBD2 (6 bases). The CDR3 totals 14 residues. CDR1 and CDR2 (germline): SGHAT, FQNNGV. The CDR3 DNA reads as TGTGCCAGCAGCTCCGGAGGGGCGCCAAGGGAGCATTTCTTC. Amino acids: CASSSGGAPREHFF.

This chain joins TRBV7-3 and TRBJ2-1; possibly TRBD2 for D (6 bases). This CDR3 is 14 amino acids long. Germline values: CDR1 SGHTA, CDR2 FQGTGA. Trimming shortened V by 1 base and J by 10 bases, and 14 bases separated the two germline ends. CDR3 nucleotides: TGTGCCAGCAGCTTAATGGGGACTTCCGGCGAGCAGTTCTTC. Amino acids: CASSLMGTSGEQFF.

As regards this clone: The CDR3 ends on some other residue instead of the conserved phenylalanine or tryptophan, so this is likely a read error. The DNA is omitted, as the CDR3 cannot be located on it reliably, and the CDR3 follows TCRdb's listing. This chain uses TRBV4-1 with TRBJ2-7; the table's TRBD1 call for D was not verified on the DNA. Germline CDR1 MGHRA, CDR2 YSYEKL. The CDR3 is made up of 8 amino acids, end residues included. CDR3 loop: CASSQGPR.

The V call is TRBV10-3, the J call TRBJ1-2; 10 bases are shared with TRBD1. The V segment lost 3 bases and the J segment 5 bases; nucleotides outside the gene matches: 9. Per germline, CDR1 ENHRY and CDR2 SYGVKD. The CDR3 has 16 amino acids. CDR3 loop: CAISDTDRGLNYGYTF. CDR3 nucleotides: TGTGCCATCAGTGATACTGACAGGGGGCTCAATTATGGCTACACCTTC.

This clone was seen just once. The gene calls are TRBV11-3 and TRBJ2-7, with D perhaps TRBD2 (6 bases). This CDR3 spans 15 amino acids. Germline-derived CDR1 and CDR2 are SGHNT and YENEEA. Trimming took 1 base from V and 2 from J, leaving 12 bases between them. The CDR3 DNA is TGTGCCAGCAGCTTAGTGAACCCGGGAGCCTACGAGCAGTACTTC. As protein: CASSLVNPGAYEQYF. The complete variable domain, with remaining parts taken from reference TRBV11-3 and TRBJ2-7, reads EAGVVQSPRYKIIEKKQPVAFWCNPISGHNTLYWYLQNLGQGPELLIRYENEEAVDDSQLPKDRFSAERLKGVDSTLKIQPAELGDSAVYLCASSLVNPGAYEQYFGPGTRLTVT.

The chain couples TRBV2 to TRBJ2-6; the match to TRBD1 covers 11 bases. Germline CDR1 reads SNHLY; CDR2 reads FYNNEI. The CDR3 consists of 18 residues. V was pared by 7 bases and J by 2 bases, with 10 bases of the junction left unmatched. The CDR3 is CASTADRTGGPGANVLTF. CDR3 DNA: TGTGCCAGCACCGCTGATCGGACAGGGGGCCCTGGGGCCAACGTCCTGACTTTC.

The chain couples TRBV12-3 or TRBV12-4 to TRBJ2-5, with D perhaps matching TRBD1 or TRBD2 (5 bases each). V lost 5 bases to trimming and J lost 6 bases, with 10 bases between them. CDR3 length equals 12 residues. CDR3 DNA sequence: TGTGCCAGCAGTGGGGGTAGGCAGACCCAGTACTTC. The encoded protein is CASSGGRQTQYF.

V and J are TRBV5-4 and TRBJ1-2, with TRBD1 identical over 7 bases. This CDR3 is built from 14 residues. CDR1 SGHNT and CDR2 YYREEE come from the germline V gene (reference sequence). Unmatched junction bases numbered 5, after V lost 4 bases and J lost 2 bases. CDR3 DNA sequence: TGTGCCAGCAGCAGAGGGACAGAGAACTATGGCTACACCTTC. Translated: CASSRGTENYGYTF.

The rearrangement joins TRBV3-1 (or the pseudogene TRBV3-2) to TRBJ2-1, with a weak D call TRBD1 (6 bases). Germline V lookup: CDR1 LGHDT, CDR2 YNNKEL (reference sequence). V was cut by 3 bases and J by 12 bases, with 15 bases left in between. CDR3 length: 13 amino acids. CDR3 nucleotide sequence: TGTGCCAGCAGCCATGGGGACACCCGATGGCAGTTCTTC. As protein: CASSHGDTRWQFF.

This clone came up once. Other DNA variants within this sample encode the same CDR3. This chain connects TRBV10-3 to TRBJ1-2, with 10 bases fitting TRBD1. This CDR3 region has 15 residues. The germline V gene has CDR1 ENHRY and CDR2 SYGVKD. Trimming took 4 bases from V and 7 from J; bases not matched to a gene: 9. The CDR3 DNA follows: TGTGCCATCAGTGGGGACAGGGGTAGGGACTCTGGCTACACCTTC. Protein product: CAISGDRGRDSGYTF.

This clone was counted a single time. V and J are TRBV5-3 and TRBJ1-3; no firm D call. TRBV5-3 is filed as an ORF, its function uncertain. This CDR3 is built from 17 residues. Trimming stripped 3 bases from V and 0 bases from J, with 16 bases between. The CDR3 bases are TGTGCCAGAAGCTCCATGCGGTCATCACCCTCTGGAAACACCATATATTTT. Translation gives CARSSMRSSPSGNTIYF.

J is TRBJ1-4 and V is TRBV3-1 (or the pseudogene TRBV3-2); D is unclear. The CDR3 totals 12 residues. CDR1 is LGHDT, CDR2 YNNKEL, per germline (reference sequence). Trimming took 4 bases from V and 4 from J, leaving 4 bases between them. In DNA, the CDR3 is TGTGCCAGCAGCCCATTTAATGAAAAACTGTTTTTT. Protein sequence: CASSPFNEKLFF.

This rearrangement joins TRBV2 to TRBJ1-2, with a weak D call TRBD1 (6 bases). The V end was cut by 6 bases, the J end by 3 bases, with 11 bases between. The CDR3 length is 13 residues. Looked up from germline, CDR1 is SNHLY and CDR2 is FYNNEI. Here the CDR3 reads CASRRTAYYGYTF. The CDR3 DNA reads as TGTGCCAGCAGAAGGACAGCTTACTATGGCTACACCTTC. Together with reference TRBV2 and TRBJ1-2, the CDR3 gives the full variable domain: EPEVTQTPSHQVTQMGQEVILRCVPISNHLYFYWYRQILGQKVEFLVSFYNNEISEKSEIFDDQFSVERPDGSNFTLKIRSTKLEDSAMYFCASRRTAYYGYTFGSGTRLTVV.

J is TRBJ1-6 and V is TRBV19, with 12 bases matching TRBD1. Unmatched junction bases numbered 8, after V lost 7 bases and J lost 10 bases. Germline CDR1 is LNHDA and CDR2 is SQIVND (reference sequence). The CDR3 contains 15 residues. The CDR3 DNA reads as TGTGCCAGTACCGCCGGGACAGGGGGCCGGTCACCCCTCCACTTT. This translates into CASTAGTGGRSPLHF.

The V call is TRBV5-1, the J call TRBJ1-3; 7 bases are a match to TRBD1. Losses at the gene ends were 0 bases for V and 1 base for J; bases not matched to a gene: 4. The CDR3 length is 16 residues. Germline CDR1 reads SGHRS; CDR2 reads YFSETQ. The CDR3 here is CASSLDRGDSGNTIYF. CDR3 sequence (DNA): TGCGCCAGCAGCTTGGACAGGGGCGATTCTGGAAACACCATATATTTT.

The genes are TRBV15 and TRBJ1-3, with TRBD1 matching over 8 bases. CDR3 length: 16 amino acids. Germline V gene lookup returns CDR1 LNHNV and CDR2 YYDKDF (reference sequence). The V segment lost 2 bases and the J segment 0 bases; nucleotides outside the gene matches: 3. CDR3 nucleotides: TGTGCCACCAGCAGATCGACAGGGGTCTCTGGAAACACCATATATTTT. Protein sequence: CATSRSTGVSGNTIYF.

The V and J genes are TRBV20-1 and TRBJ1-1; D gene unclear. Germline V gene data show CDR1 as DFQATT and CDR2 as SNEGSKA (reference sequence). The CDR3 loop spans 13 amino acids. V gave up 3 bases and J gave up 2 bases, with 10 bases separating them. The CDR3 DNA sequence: TGCAGTGCTAGTCGTCCGGAAAACACTGAAGCTTTCTTT. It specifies CSASRPENTEAFF.

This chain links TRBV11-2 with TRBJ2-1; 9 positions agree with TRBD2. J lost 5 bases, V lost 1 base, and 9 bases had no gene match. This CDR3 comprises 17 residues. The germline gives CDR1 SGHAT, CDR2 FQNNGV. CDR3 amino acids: CASSLVGGGAVDNEQFF. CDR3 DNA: TGTGCCAGCAGCTTAGTTGGCGGGGGGGCCGTGGACAATGAGCAGTTCTTC.

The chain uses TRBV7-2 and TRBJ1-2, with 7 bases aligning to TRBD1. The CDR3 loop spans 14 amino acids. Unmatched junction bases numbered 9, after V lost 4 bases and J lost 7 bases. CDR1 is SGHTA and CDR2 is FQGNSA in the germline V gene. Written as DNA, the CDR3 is TGTGCCAGCAGCTCGCGGGCACAGGGGCCTGGCTACACCTTC. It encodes CASSSRAQGPGYTF.

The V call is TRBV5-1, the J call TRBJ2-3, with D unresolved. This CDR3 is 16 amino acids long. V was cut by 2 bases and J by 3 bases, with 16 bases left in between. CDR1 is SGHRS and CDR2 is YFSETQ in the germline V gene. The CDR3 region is CASSFTGDARTDTQYF. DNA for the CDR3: TGCGCCAGCAGCTTTACCGGTGACGCTAGGACAGATACGCAGTATTTT.

The CDR3 DNA sequence: TGTGCCAGCAGCTCCGGGGGCCGACAGGACAATCAGCCCCAGCATTTT. It is translated as CASSSGGRQDNQPQHF. The chain is built from TRBV7-8 and TRBJ1-5; possibly TRBD1 for D (6 bases). From germline, CDR1 is SGHVS and CDR2 FQNEAQ. V was cut by 4 bases and J by 3 bases, with 16 bases left in between. CDR3 length: 16 amino acids. The full variable domain, with the rest looked up from reference TRBV7-8 and TRBJ1-5, is GAGVSQSPRYKVAKRGQDVALRCDPISGHVSLFWYQQALGQGPEFLTYFQNEAQLDKSGLPSDRFFAERPEGSVSTLKIQRTQQEDSAVYLCASSSGGRQDNQPQHFGDGTRLSIL.

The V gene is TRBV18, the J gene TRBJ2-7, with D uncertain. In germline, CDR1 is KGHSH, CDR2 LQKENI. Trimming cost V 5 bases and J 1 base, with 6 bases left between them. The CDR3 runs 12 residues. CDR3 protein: CASSSSSYEQYF. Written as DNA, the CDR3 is TGTGCCAGCTCATCCAGTTCCTACGAGCAGTACTTC.

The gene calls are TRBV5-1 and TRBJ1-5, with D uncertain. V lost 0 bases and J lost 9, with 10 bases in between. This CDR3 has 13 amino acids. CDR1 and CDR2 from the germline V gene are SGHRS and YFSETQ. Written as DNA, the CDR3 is TGCGCCAGCAGCTTGGAGGGAGGGAGGCCCCAGCATTTT. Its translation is CASSLEGGRPQHF.